This T cell receptor (beta chain) was recovered during a study of cytomegalovirus exposure and HLA in healthy donors. Method: immunoSEQ multiplex PCR; TCRdb's copy keeps in-frame clones and lacks some. The table has more than 95,000 clones, 89% seen once; the top ten hold about 2%. Separation from the approximately 710-subject first cohort characterized the roughly 110-subject validation cohort, to which the donors belonged. This CDR3 contains 17 residues. Germline CDR1 is MGHRA and CDR2 is YSYEKL. The V segment lost 0 bases and the J segment 4 bases; nucleotides outside the gene matches: 8. Material: PBMCs. The clonotype comes from a woman younger than 35 in good health and CMV-seronegative. This sequence joins TRBV4-1 and TRBJ2-3; TRBD2 matches 9 bases. CDR3: CASSQDASGRMADTQYF. The CDR3 nucleotides are TGCGCCAGCAGCCAAGATGCCAGCGGGAGGATGGCAGATACGCAGTATTTT.